These 8 T cell receptor beta chains were sequenced from one sample in a study of blood T cell repertoires in COVID-19. TCRdb's table, derived via immunoSEQ multiplex PCR, lists solely in-frame clones and lacks some. The sample lists about 130,000 clones; more than 80% were seen once. The sequenced sample was peripheral blood. The receptors stem from a woman older than 75 with COVID-19, enrolled during active disease.

The V gene is TRBV5-1, the J gene TRBJ2-2, with TRBD2 matching over 7 bases. V was pared by 0 bases and J by 6 bases, with 2 bases of the junction left unmatched. Germline CDR1 SGHRS, CDR2 YFSETQ. The CDR3 is made up of 14 amino acids. The CDR3 nucleotides are TGCGCCAGCAGCTTGGCGGGGGGTCCCGGGGAGCTGTTTTTT. Protein product: CASSLAGGPGELFF.

This chain joins TRBV7-2 and TRBJ2-1; perhaps TRBD1 as D (5 bases). Germline lookup yields CDR1 SGHTA and CDR2 FQGNSA. The CDR3 runs 16 residues. Trimming removed 5 bases from V and 7 bases from J, with 21 bases in between. CDR3 nucleotide sequence: TGTGCCAGCAGCCCCGGGTCCACCAGGGCTTTAAATGAGCAGTTCTTC. Encoded protein: CASSPGSTRALNEQFF.

The gene calls are TRBV29-1 and TRBJ2-7, with 8 bases aligning to TRBD1. The CDR3 has 14 amino acids. From germline, CDR1 is SQVTM and CDR2 ANQGSEA. V dropped 7 bases and J dropped 0; count of bases not matched to a gene: 8. The DNA of the CDR3 is TGCAGCGCAACTCGGGGGACAGGCTCCTACGAGCAGTACTTC. This gives the protein CSATRGTGSYEQYF.

The rearrangement uses TRBV9 and TRBJ1-1, with 9 bases identical to TRBD1. CDR3 length equals 17 residues. V lost 1 base and J lost 11; bases outside the gene matches: 18. The V gene's germline CDR1 is SGDLS and CDR2 YYNGEE. CDR3 sequence reads: CASSVTASGGQGSVAFF. CDR3 DNA sequence: TGTGCCAGCAGCGTAACGGCCAGTGGGGGACAGGGCTCGGTCGCTTTCTTT.

This clone was counted once. V gene TRBV29-1 combines with J gene TRBJ2-7, with TRBD1 identical over 7 bases. The ends lost 6 bases at V and 0 bases at J; junction bases unmatched: 2. The CDR3 is 12 residues long. Germline values: CDR1 SQVTM, CDR2 ANQGSEA. The CDR3 sequence: CSVGQASYEQYF. The CDR3 nucleotides read TGCAGCGTCGGACAGGCCTCCTACGAGCAGTACTTC.

The chain carries TRBV20-1 and TRBJ1-1; D uncertain. The germline V and J ends were trimmed by 3 bases and 5 bases, with 7 bases remaining between them. This CDR3 contains 11 residues. CDR1 and CDR2 (germline): DFQATT, SNEGSKA (reference sequence). CDR3 coding DNA: TGCAGTGCTAGTACGGAGACTGAAGCTTTCTTT. Its protein product is CSASTETEAFF.

The chain couples TRBV19 to TRBJ2-3; 8 nucleotides agree with TRBD2. CDR1 and CDR2 from the germline V gene are LNHDA and SQIVND (reference sequence). The V and J ends lost 4 bases and 2 bases, in that order; junction bases with no gene match: 8. There are 16 residues in the CDR3. CDR3 sequence reads: CASSKGIAGSTDTQYF. The CDR3, as DNA: TGTGCCAGTAGTAAGGGAATAGCGGGATCCACAGATACGCAGTATTTT.

This chain joins TRBV29-1 and TRBJ2-1; maybe TRBD2 (7 bases). In germline, CDR1 is SQVTM, CDR2 ANQGSEA. V was pared by 7 bases and J by 9 bases, with 16 bases between. This CDR3 spans 12 amino acids. The CDR3 is CSGAGGPFEQFF. CDR3 nucleotides: TGCAGCGGGGCCGGGGGGCCATTTGAGCAGTTCTTC.